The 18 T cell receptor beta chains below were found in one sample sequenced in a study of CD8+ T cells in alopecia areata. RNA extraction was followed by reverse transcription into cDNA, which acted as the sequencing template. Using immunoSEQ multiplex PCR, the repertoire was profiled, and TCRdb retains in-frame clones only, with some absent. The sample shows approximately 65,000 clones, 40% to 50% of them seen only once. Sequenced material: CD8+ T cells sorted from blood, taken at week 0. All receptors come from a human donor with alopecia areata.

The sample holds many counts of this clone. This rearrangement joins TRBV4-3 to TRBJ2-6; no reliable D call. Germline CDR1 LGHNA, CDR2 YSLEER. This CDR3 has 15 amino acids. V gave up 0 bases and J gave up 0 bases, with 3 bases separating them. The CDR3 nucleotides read TGCGCCAGCAGCCAAGATATCTCTGGGGCCAACGTCCTGACTTTC. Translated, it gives CASSQDISGANVLTF.

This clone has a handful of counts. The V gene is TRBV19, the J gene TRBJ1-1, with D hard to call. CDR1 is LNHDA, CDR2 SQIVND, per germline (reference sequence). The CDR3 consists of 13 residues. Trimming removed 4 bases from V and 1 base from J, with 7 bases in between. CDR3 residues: CASSTRANTEAFF. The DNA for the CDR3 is TGTGCCAGTAGTACGAGGGCGAACACTGAAGCTTTCTTT.

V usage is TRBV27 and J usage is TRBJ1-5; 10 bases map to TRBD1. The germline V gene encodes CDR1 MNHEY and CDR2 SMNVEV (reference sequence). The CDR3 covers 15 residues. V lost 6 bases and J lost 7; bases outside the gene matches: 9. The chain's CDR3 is CASRPDRGLKQPQHF. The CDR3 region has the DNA TGTGCCAGCAGACCCGACAGGGGGCTAAAGCAGCCCCAGCATTTT.

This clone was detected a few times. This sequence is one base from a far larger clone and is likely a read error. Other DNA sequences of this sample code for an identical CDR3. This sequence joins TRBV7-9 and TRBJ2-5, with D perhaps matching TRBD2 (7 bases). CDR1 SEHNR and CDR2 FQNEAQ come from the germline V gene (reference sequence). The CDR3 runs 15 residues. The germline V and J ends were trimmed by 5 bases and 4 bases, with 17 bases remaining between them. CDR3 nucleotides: TGTGCCAGCAGCCAAGATGGCGGGGGCGGAGAGACCCAGTACTTC. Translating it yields CASSQDGGGGETQYF.

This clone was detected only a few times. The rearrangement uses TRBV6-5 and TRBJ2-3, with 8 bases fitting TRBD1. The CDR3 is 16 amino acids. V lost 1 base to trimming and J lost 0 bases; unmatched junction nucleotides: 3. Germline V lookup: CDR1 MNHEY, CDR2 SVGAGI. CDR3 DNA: TGTGCCAGCAGTTACTGGCAGGGGGCTAGCACAGATACGCAGTATTTT. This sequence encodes CASSYWQGASTDTQYF.

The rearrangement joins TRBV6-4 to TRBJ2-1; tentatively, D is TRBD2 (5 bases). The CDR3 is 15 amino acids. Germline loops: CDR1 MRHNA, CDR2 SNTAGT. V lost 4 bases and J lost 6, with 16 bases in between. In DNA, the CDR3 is TGTGCCAGCAGTGCCGGGGAGAACGGTCCCAATGAGCAGTTCTTC. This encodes CASSAGENGPNEQFF.

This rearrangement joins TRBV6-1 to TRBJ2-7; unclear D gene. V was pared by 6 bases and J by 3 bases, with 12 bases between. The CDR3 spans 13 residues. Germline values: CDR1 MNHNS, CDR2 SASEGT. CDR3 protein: CASSWATNYEQYF. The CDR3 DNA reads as TGTGCCAGCAGCTGGGCGACCAACTACGAGCAGTACTTC.

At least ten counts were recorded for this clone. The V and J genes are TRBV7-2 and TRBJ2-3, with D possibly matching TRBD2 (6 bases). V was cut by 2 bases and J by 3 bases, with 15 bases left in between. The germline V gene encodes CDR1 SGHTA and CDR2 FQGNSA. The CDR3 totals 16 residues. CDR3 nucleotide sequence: TGTGCCAGCAGCTTAACGGGCCTAGCGTATACAGATACGCAGTATTTT. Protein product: CASSLTGLAYTDTQYF. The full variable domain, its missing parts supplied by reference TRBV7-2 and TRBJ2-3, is GAGVSQSPSNKVTEKGKDVELRCDPISGHTALYWYRQSLGQGLEFLIYFQGNSAPDKSGLPSDRFSAERTGGSVSTLTIQRTQQEDSAVYLCASSLTGLAYTDTQYFGPGTRLTVL.

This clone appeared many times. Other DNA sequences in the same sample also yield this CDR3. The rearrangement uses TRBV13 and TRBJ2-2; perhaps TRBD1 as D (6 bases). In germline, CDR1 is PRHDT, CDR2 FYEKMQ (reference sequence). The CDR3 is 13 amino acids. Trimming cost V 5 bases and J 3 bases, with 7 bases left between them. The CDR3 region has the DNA TGTGCCAGCAGCCCAGGGGACACCGGGGAGCTGTTTTTT. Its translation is CASSPGDTGELFF. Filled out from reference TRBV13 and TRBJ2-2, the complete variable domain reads AAGVIQSPRHLIKEKRETATLKCYPIPRHDTVYWYQQGPGQDPQFLISFYEKMQSDKGSIPDRFSAQQFSDYHSELNMSSLELGDSALYFCASSPGDTGELFFGEGSRLTVL.

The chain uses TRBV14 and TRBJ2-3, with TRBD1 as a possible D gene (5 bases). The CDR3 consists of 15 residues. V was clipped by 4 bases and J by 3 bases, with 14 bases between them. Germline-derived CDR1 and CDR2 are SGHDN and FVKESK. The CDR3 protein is CASSPWGGETDTQYF. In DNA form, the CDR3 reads TGTGCCAGCAGCCCTTGGGGCGGAGAGACAGATACGCAGTATTTT.

CDR3 region: CASSLRTGDEQFF. The CDR3 DNA is TGTGCCAGCAGTCTCAGGACAGGCGATGAGCAGTTCTTC. The rearrangement joins TRBV25-1 to TRBJ2-1; the match to TRBD1 covers 7 bases. Losses at the gene ends were 5 bases for V and 8 bases for J; bases not matched to a gene: 6. This CDR3 comprises 13 residues. Germline V gene lookup returns CDR1 MGHDK and CDR2 SYGVNS.

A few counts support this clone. CDR3 DNA: TGTGCCATCAGTGAGAGGAGTGACACCGGGGAGCTGTTTTTT. Its translation: CAISERSDTGELFF. This rearrangement joins TRBV10-3 to TRBJ2-2; the D is unclear. Trimming removed 2 bases at V and 3 bases at J, with 7 bases between. Germline lookup yields CDR1 ENHRY and CDR2 SYGVKD. The length of the CDR3 is 14 residues.

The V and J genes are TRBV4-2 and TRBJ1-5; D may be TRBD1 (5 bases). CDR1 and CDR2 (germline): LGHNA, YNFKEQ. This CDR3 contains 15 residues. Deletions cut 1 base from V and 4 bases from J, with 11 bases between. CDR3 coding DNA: TGTGCCAGCAGCCAAGCCCAGGGCGTTAATCAGCCCCAGCATTTT. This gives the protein CASSQAQGVNQPQHF.

The CDR3 sequence: CASSASRAPSYEQYF. In nucleotides, the CDR3 is TGTGCCAGTAGTGCCTCCAGGGCCCCATCCTACGAGCAGTACTTC. The chain couples TRBV19 to TRBJ2-7; possibly TRBD1 for D (5 bases). The germline gives CDR1 LNHDA, CDR2 SQIVND (reference sequence). The length of the CDR3 is 15 residues. Trimming pared 5 bases from V and 1 base from J, leaving 15 bases between.

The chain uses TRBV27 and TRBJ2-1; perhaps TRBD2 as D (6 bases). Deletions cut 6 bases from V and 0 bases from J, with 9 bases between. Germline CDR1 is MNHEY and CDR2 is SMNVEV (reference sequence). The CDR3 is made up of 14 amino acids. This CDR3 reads CASSVGGSYNEQFF. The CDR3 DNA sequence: TGTGCCAGCAGCGTGGGGGGCTCCTACAATGAGCAGTTCTTC.

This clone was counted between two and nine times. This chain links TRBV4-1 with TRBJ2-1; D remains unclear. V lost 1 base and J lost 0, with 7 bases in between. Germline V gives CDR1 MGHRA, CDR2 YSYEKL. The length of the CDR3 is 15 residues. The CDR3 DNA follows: TGCGCCAGCAGCCAAGTTTCTAACTCCTACAATGAGCAGTTCTTC. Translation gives CASSQVSNSYNEQFF.

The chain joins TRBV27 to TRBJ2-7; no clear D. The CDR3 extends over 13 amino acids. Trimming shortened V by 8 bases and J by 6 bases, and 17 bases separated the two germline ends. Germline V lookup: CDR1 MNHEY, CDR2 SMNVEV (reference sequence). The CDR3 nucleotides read TGTGCCAGCTGCCTGTCTTGGGTTGGCGAGCAGTACTTC. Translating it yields CASCLSWVGEQYF.

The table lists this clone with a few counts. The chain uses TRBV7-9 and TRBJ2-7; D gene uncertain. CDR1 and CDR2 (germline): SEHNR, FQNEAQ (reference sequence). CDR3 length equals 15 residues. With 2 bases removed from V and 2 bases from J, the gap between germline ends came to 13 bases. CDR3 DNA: TGTGCCAGCAGCTTACCCTCAGAAGGTACCTACGAGCAGTACTTC. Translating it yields CASSLPSEGTYEQYF.